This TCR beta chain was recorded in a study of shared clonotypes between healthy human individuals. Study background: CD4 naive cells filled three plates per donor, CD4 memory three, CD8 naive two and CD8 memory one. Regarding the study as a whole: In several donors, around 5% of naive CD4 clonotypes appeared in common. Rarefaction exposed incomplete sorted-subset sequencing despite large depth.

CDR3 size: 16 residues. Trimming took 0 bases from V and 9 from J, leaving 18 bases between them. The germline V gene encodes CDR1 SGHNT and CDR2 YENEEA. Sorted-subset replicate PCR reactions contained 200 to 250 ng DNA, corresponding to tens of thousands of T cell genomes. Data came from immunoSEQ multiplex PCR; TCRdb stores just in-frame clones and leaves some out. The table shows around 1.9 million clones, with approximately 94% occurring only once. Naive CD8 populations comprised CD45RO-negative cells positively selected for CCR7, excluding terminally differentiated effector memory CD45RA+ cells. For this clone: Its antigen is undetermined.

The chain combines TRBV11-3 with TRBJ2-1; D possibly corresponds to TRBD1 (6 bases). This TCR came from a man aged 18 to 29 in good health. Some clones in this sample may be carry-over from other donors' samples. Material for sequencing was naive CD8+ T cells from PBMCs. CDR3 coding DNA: TGTGCCAGCAGCTTAGATCATTCAGGGGTAGCGAGTGAGCAGTTCTTC. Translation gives CASSLDHSGVASEQFF. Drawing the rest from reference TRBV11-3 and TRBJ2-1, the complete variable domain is EAGVVQSPRYKIIEKKQPVAFWCNPISGHNTLYWYLQNLGQGPELLIRYENEEAVDDSQLPKDRFSAERLKGVDSTLKIQPAELGDSAVYLCASSLDHSGVASEQFFGPGTRLTVL.